The entry below gives a single T cell receptor (beta chain) sequence along with its context. Its specificity is not known. With 60 Vbeta and 13 Jbeta primers, the PCR was carried out. The repertoire was sequenced with immunoSEQ multiplex PCR; TCRdb's copy has only in-frame clones and lacks some. The listing contains some 110,000 clones. The sample originates from a study of cytomegalovirus exposure and HLA in healthy donors. Findings of the study overall: Researchers reported from a later analysis that most CMV-associated TCR beta chains appeared HLA-restricted. Data from an earlier analysis indicated that most TCR beta V segments were productive either about 87% or about 30% of the time. Some public TCRs appeared in many individuals, while most sequences were rare. CMV serostatus alone was available as immune exposure information.

The CDR3 is 16 amino acids. The germline V gene has CDR1 SEHNR and CDR2 FQNEAQ (reference sequence). V dropped 4 bases and J dropped 5 bases, with 17 bases sitting between them. Material for sequencing was PBMCs. The clonotype comes from a man under 40 in good health and CMV-seronegative. The chain joins TRBV7-9 to TRBJ1-4, with D possibly being TRBD1 (6 bases). The CDR3 DNA sequence: TGTGCCAGCAGCTACAGCCTCAGGGGCATGAATGAAAAACTGTTTTTT. This encodes CASSYSLRGMNEKLFF. Filled out from reference TRBV7-9 and TRBJ1-4, the complete variable domain reads DTGVSQNPRHKITKRGQNVTFRCDPISEHNRLYWYRQTLGQGPEFLTYFQNEAQLEKSRLLSDRFSAERPKGSFSTLEIQRTEQGDSAMYLCASSYSLRGMNEKLFFGSGTQLSVL.